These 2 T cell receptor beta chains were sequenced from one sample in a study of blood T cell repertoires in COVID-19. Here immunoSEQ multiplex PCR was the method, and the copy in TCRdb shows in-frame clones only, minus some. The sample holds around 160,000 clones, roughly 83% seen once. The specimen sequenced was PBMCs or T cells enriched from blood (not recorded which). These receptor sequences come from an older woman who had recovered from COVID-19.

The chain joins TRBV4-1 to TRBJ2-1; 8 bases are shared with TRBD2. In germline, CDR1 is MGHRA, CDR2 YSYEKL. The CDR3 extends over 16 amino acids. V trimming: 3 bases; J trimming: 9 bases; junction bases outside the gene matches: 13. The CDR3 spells CASSQGTFFAGGEQFF. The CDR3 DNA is TGCGCCAGCAGCCAGGGCACTTTCTTCGCGGGGGGTGAGCAGTTCTTC.

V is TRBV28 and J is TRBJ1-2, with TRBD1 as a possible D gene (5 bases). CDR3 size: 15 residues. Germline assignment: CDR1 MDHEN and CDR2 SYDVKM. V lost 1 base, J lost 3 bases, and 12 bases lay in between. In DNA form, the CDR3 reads TGTGCCAGCAGTTTATCCTCCCTAGGGGACTATGGCTACACCTTC. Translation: CASSLSSLGDYGYTF.